This is a list of T cell receptor beta chains from one sample in a study of cytomegalovirus exposure and HLA in healthy donors. The assay was immunoSEQ multiplex PCR, and TCRdb's table has in-frame clones only and misses some. The table shows 110,000 or so clones, with roughly 13% occurring only once. Sequenced sample: PBMCs. These receptors all stem from a man aged 40-55 years in good health and CMV-seropositive. The CDR3 runs from the conserved cysteine through the conserved F or W. Each record gives: D gene, V gene, clone size, J gene, CDR3 protein, CDR3 DNA. A D gene is named only where the DNA matches it firmly. Only some rows state a clone size, as once, few, many or a class for expanded clones.

d_call: NA; v_call: TRBV6-1; clone_size: NA; j_call: TRBJ2-1; cdr3_aa: CASSRLVIDEQFF; cdr3_nt: TGTGCCAGCAGCCGACTAGTAATCGATGAGCAGTTCTTC
d_call: NA; v_call: TRBV30; clone_size: few; j_call: TRBJ2-5; cdr3_aa: CAWNEQGFQETQYF; cdr3_nt: TGTGCCTGGAATGAACAGGGATTCCAAGAGACCCAGTACTTC
d_call: NA; v_call: TRBV19; clone_size: NA; j_call: TRBJ2-3; cdr3_aa: CASAAFSGTADTQYF; cdr3_nt: TGTGCCAGTGCAGCCTTCTCCGGGACTGCAGATACGCAGTATTTT
d_call: NA; v_call: TRBV6-6; clone_size: NA; j_call: TRBJ1-2; cdr3_aa: CASSYSVGARGYTF; cdr3_nt: TGTGCCAGCAGTTACTCGGTGGGGGCTAGGGGCTACACCTTC
d_call: TRBD2; v_call: TRBV7-2; clone_size: few; j_call: TRBJ2-7; cdr3_aa: CASSLAAGALAYEQYF; cdr3_nt: TGTGCCAGCAGCTTAGCTGCGGGAGCCCTGGCTTACGAGCAGTACTTC
d_call: TRBD1; v_call: TRBV6-4; clone_size: NA; j_call: TRBJ2-1; cdr3_aa: CASSLNPGQGYNEQFF; cdr3_nt: TGTGCCAGCAGCTTGAATCCGGGACAGGGATACAATGAGCAGTTCTTC
d_call: TRBD1; v_call: TRBV5-6; clone_size: NA; j_call: TRBJ2-3; cdr3_aa: CASSSGQGLDTQYF; cdr3_nt: TGTGCCAGCAGCTCGGGACAGGGGTTAGATACGCAGTATTTT
d_call: TRBD1; v_call: TRBV9; clone_size: NA; j_call: TRBJ1-1; cdr3_aa: CASSPLQGRGTEAFF; cdr3_nt: TGTGCCAGCAGCCCCCTACAGGGGCGAGGGACTGAAGCTTTCTTT
d_call: NA; v_call: TRBV6-1; clone_size: NA; j_call: TRBJ1-5; cdr3_aa: CASFSGHLPAQPQHF; cdr3_nt: TGTGCCAGTTTCTCGGGACACCTTCCAGCTCAGCCCCAGCATTTT
d_call: TRBD2; v_call: TRBV5-1; clone_size: NA; j_call: TRBJ2-5; cdr3_aa: CASSLAPGGGETQYF; cdr3_nt: TGCGCCAGCAGCTTGGCCCCTGGGGGAGGGGAGACCCAGTACTTC
d_call: NA; v_call: TRBV15; clone_size: NA; j_call: TRBJ2-1; cdr3_aa: CATSRGAGISYNEQFF; cdr3_nt: TGTGCCACCAGCAGAGGGGCAGGGATCTCCTACAATGAGCAGTTCTTC
d_call: TRBD1; v_call: TRBV27; clone_size: NA; j_call: TRBJ2-7; cdr3_aa: CASSSMGQGPYEQYF; cdr3_nt: TGTGCCAGCAGTAGTATGGGACAGGGGCCTTACGAGCAGTACTTC
d_call: NA; v_call: TRBV15; clone_size: NA; j_call: TRBJ2-2; cdr3_aa: CATSRDAGGRGLDGELFF; cdr3_nt: TGTGCCACCAGCAGAGATGCCGGGGGGCGGGGGCTGGACGGGGAGCTGTTTTTT